One T cell receptor (beta chain) is described in this entry. The target of this receptor is not known. No per-base quality is available; no much larger clone lies one base away. This specimen comes from a study of blood T cells in healthy people across ages (dated by TCRdb to the mid-2010s). Looking at the study overall: In model experiments, template switching captured about one uniquely barcoded TCR beta cDNA molecule for every two T cells. To track age-related changes in TCR beta repertoire diversity, the study relied on deep sequencing normalized with unique cDNA molecular identifiers. Donors were grouped into four age groups: young (average 16 years), middle-aged (39), aged (around 56) and long-lived (around 80). To avoid experimental bias, donors of different ages were randomly spread across the sequencing lanes. The study analyzed two additional independent replicas of 1 million unique cDNA reads from the same blood draw for two donors, one aged 18 to 30 and one aged 80 or older.

Preparation of the library involved 5' RACE. Instrument used: Illumina HiSeq 2500. The second PCR ran for roughly 7 to 12 cycles and used a J-beta primer mix along with a sample-barcoded 5' primer. Each TCR beta cDNA molecule received a unique molecular identifier from a template-switch 5' adaptor carrying 12 random nucleotides. Each sample yielded at least 2.5 million CDR3-containing paired-end reads. All of the RNA was converted into first-strand cDNA using the Mint cDNA synthesis kit, with a TRBC-specific oligonucleotide serving as the primer. Following uracil-DNA glycosylase treatment, a first 18-cycle PCR with universal primers M1SS and BC2_uni_R was performed on all cDNA. The published analysis was carried out like this. For normalization, 1 million high-quality reads were randomly selected from each sample, with every read carrying a distinct molecular identifier. Reads with shared molecular identifiers were discarded instead of being binned into consensus sequences. MiTCR, run with a Q25 quality threshold and the strictest error-elimination algorithm, handled CDR3 identification, clonotype clustering and error correction. A nonparametric unseen species model with Euler transformation was used to estimate a lower bound on total TCR beta diversity. The raw public data were reprocessed by TCRdb itself: fastp quality trimming at Q25, MiXCR clonotype calling, in-frame beta chains only. Each CDR3 protein gets just one entry, which takes the most common genes and DNA from the rows behind it. The V and J calls here are based on TCRdb, not the publication. This sample holds 1.2 million to 1.5 million distinct CDR3 sequences; approximately 63% were observed only once. The ten largest clones represent over 5.5% of the sample.

Between the V and J ends, shortened by 0 bases and 6 bases respectively, the junction contains 13 bases. The germline V gene yields SGHRS for CDR1 and YFSETQ for CDR2. From the cysteine up to the phenylalanine, the CDR3 has a length of 15 residues. Solely the CDR3 DNA is kept, with 45 bases framed from the first base. Study-wide conclusions, independent of this receptor: Because the CMV infection status of the donors was unknown, age-related changes in expanded clonotypes may potentially have been confounded. Compared with the aged group, the long-lived group had more naive CD4+ T cells, fewer expanded clones and increased TCR diversity, suggesting age selection. Bulk unsorted PBMC profiling prevented conclusive comparison of naive and antigen-experienced compartments. The percentage of naive T cells measured by flow cytometry correlated strongly with observed TCR beta diversity. Observed TCR beta diversity per million T cells fell roughly linearly with age, and a significant reduction was already apparent by age around 36. Estimates of total diversity based on one million sequenced T cells were regarded as lower bounds and as underestimates.

Systemically healthy Caucasian individuals from Russia, some 40 in total and aged roughly 6 to 100 years, were included as donors. Ten milliliters of peripheral blood were drawn from each donor into EDTA-treated Vacutainer tubes. Ficoll-Paque density-gradient centrifugation was used to isolate PBMCs, with at least 7 million per sample. Total RNA was extracted from PBMCs with Trizol reagent, with at least 5.5 micrograms obtained per sample. For every donor, an aliquot of PBMCs went through flow cytometry to measure the percentages of naive CD45RAhigh/CD27high T cells. Sequencing input: blood. This receptor was identified in a man younger than 35 in good health. The chain uses TRBV5-1 and TRBJ1-5, with the D gene uncertain. CDR3 loop: CASSLDGRGFQPQHF. The nucleotide sequence is TGCGCCAGCAGCTTGGATGGCAGAGGGTTTCAGCCCCAGCATTTT.